The 27 T cell receptor beta chains below all came from one sample that was sequenced in a study of T cell changes during pregnancy in multiple sclerosis. The table came from immunoSEQ multiplex PCR; TCRdb's copy has only in-frame clones and leaves some out. In the table there are approximately 74,000 clones, roughly nine tenths of which are singletons. The input for sequencing was peripheral blood, taken before pregnancy. The receptors here all came from a female donor with multiple sclerosis, enrolled in a pregnancy study.

V usage is TRBV6-1 and J usage is TRBJ1-4; 7 bases agree with TRBD1. The length of the CDR3 is 12 residues. V lost 8 bases, J lost 12 bases, and 9 bases stayed unmatched. CDR1 MNHNS and CDR2 SASEGT come from the germline V gene. The CDR3 coding sequence is TGTGCCAGCTCCAGACAGGGTGGGGAACTGTTTTTT. This encodes CASSRQGGELFF.

The V call is TRBV19, the J call TRBJ1-2; 9 nucleotides line up with TRBD1. CDR3 size: 16 residues. Germline assignment: CDR1 LNHDA and CDR2 SQIVND (reference sequence). With V trimmed by 0 bases and J by 8 bases, 10 bases remained unmatched. DNA for the CDR3: TGTGCCAGTAGTATAGATGTATCGGACAGGGGTAGGGGCTACACCTTC. Translated: CASSIDVSDRGRGYTF.

V and J are TRBV2 and TRBJ1-1, with a possible D match to TRBD1 (5 bases). Germline V lookup: CDR1 SNHLY, CDR2 FYNNEI. CDR3 size: 13 residues. The germline V and J ends were trimmed by 2 bases and 6 bases, with 10 bases remaining between them. Here the CDR3 DNA reads TGTGCCAGCAGTGAAACGGAAGGGGCTGAAGCTTTCTTT. Its translation: CASSETEGAEAFF.

CDR3 DNA: TGTGCCAGTAGTCCCGGGGGGGCTTCCGAGCAGTACTTC. It specifies CASSPGGASEQYF. The chain couples TRBV19 to TRBJ2-7, with TRBD2 identical over 8 bases. Unmatched junction bases numbered 6, after V lost 5 bases and J lost 6 bases. CDR1 LNHDA and CDR2 SQIVND come from the germline V gene (reference sequence). This CDR3 has 13 residues.

The chain carries TRBV19 and TRBJ2-7, with 9 bases fitting TRBD1. Germline trimming cut 5 bases from V and 4 bases from J; bases unmatched to any gene: 6. This CDR3 spans 14 amino acids. CDR1 LNHDA and CDR2 SQIVND come from the germline V gene (reference sequence). DNA of the CDR3: TGTGCCAGTAGTCCCAGGACAGGGGTTTACGAGCAGTACTTC. Translated, it gives CASSPRTGVYEQYF.

J is TRBJ2-7 and V is TRBV19, with TRBD1 identical over 9 bases. Germline CDR1 is LNHDA and CDR2 is SQIVND (reference sequence). Losses at the gene ends were 0 bases for V and 5 bases for J; bases not matched to a gene: 2. CDR3 size: 14 residues. The CDR3 loop is CASSIDWDRDEQYF. The CDR3 region has the DNA TGTGCCAGTAGTATAGATTGGGACAGGGACGAGCAGTACTTC.

This sequence joins TRBV6-5 and TRBJ2-7, with TRBD1 as a possible D gene (7 bases). The CDR3 extends over 12 amino acids. Germline V CDR1 and CDR2: MNHEY, SVGAGI. V lost 2 bases, J lost 12 bases, and 14 bases lay in between. The CDR3 here is CASSYPRQGLYF. CDR3 DNA: TGTGCCAGCAGTTACCCCCGACAGGGACTGTACTTC.

The table lists this clone with a few counts. At the DNA level, this CDR3 is encoded by other sequences in the same sample as well. The V call is TRBV5-1, the J call TRBJ2-5; D is perhaps TRBD1 (6 bases). Per the germline V gene, CDR1 is SGHRS and CDR2 is YFSETQ. The CDR3 covers 14 residues. Between the trimmed V and J ends, which lost 4 bases and 0 bases, there was a span of 10 bases. CDR3 DNA: TGCGCCAGCAGCCCCGGACAGTACCAAGAGACCCAGTACTTC. Translating gives CASSPGQYQETQYF.

The chain couples TRBV5-1 to TRBJ2-7; 9 nucleotides line up with TRBD1. The V and J ends lost 1 base and 3 bases, in that order; junction bases with no gene match: 5. Germline CDR1 reads SGHRS; CDR2 reads YFSETQ. This CDR3 comprises 15 residues. CDR3 sequence reads: CASSLRGTGFYEQYF. In DNA, the CDR3 is TGCGCCAGCAGCTTGCGTGGGACAGGGTTCTACGAGCAGTACTTC.

This clone was counted a few times. The chain uses TRBV18 and TRBJ2-5, with 12 bases identical to TRBD2. The junction had 7 bases not matched to a gene; V was cut back by 4 bases and J by 1 base. Germline V gene lookup returns CDR1 KGHSH and CDR2 LQKENI. CDR3 length: 17 amino acids. The CDR3: CASSRLGTSGLQETQYF. CDR3 DNA: TGTGCCAGCTCACGATTAGGGACTAGCGGGCTCCAAGAGACCCAGTACTTC.

The chain links TRBV6-5 to TRBJ2-2, with D possibly matching TRBD2 (5 bases). Germline V CDR1 and CDR2: MNHEY, SVGAGI. V lost 2 bases and J lost 4, with 8 bases in between. The CDR3 is 14 residues long. The CDR3 coding sequence is TGTGCCAGCAGTTACGGGGAGACCACCGGGGAGCTGTTTTTT. It encodes CASSYGETTGELFF.

The V gene is TRBV29-1, the J gene TRBJ1-2, with D maybe TRBD1 (5 bases). CDR1 and CDR2 (germline): SQVTM, ANQGSEA. The CDR3 runs to 11 residues. With 4 bases removed from V and 5 bases from J, the gap between germline ends came to 8 bases. The CDR3 DNA reads TGCAGCGTTGCGGGGGGTTATGGCTACACCTTC. Residues: CSVAGGYGYTF. The full variable domain, completed using reference TRBV29-1 and TRBJ1-2, is SAVISQKPSRDICQRGTSLTIQCQVDSQVTMMFWYRQQPGQSLTLIATANQGSEATYESGFVIDKFPISRPNLTFSTLTVSNMSPEDSSIYLCSVAGGYGYTFGSGTRLTVV.

CDR3 region: CASSFRTDSGNTIYF. The CDR3 nucleotides read TGCGCCAGCAGCTTCCGGACAGACTCTGGAAACACCATATATTTT. The chain has TRBV5-1 and TRBJ1-3; D perhaps matches TRBD1 (6 bases). The CDR3 covers 15 residues. Trimming took 2 bases from V and 0 from J, leaving 9 bases between them. From germline, CDR1 is SGHRS and CDR2 YFSETQ. Full variable domain (outside the CDR3, taken from reference TRBV5-1 and TRBJ1-3): KAGVTQTPRYLIKTRGQQVTLSCSPISGHRSVSWYQQTPGQGLQFLFEYFSETQRNKGNFPGRFSGRQFSNSRSEMNVSTLELGDSALYLCASSFRTDSGNTIYFGEGSWLTVV.

The genes are TRBV4-3 and TRBJ2-2, with a weak D call TRBD1 (6 bases). CDR3 size: 16 residues. CDR1 and CDR2 (germline): LGHNA, YSLEER. Trimming removed 0 bases from V and 4 bases from J, with 12 bases in between. The CDR3, as DNA: TGCGCCAGCAGCCAAGATGCCTACAGGGCCACCGGGGAGCTGTTTTTT. Its translation: CASSQDAYRATGELFF.

The rearrangement joins TRBV7-9 to TRBJ2-5; the match to TRBD2 covers 7 bases. Germline values: CDR1 SEHNR, CDR2 FQNEAQ (reference sequence). With 3 bases clipped from V and 5 bases from J, the junction kept 6 bases outside the gene matches. CDR3 length equals 14 residues. The DNA of the CDR3 is TGTGCCAGCAGCTTCCCGACTAGCAGGGAGACCCAGTACTTC. Translation: CASSFPTSRETQYF. The complete variable domain, with remaining parts taken from reference TRBV7-9 and TRBJ2-5, reads DTGVSQNPRHKITKRGQNVTFRCDPISEHNRLYWYRQTLGQGPEFLTYFQNEAQLEKSRLLSDRFSAERPKGSFSTLEIQRTEQGDSAMYLCASSFPTSRETQYFGPGTRLLVL.

The rearrangement joins TRBV5-1 to TRBJ2-1, with 9 positions matching TRBD2. Germline assignment: CDR1 SGHRS and CDR2 YFSETQ. This CDR3 spans 18 amino acids. V lost 5 bases, J lost 6 bases, and 18 bases stayed unmatched. The CDR3 sequence: CASRPPLAGSSESNEQFF. The CDR3 DNA reads TGCGCCAGCAGACCCCCCCTAGCGGGATCATCGGAGAGCAATGAGCAGTTCTTC.

The chain employs TRBV11-3 and TRBJ2-1; 8 nucleotides align to TRBD2. Germline V CDR1 and CDR2: SGHNT, YENEEA. This CDR3 comprises 18 residues. With 0 bases clipped from V and 9 bases from J, the junction kept 16 bases outside the gene matches. The CDR3 DNA reads TGTGCCAGCAGCTTAGATCAGAGCGGGAGTTCTCGTCTCGGTGAGCAGTTCTTC. Protein sequence: CASSLDQSGSSRLGEQFF.

The J gene is TRBJ2-7, the V gene TRBV5-4; a weak D match, TRBD1 (6 bases). CDR1 and CDR2 (germline): SGHNT, YYREEE (reference sequence). The length of the CDR3 is 14 residues. Trimming took off 3 bases at V and 0 bases at J, with 10 bases between the two ends. The CDR3 DNA is TGTGCCAGCAGCTCCGGACAGAACTCCTACGAGCAGTACTTC. Protein product: CASSSGQNSYEQYF.

V and J are TRBV7-7 and TRBJ2-3; TRBD1 agrees at 7 bases. The germline gives CDR1 SSHAT, CDR2 FNYEAQ (reference sequence). J gave up 3 bases and V 5 bases, and 23 bases lay outside the gene matches. This CDR3 has 20 residues. CDR3 coding DNA: TGTGCCAGCAGCACCCGGTTGGTACAGGGGTGGACCATGATGACAGATACGCAGTATTTT. Translation gives CASSTRLVQGWTMMTDTQYF.

The V call is TRBV27, the J call TRBJ2-1, with TRBD1 matching 8 bases. CDR3 size: 14 residues. After removal of 5 bases from V and 4 bases from J, the junction contained 4 bases not matched to a gene. Looked up from germline, CDR1 is MNHEY and CDR2 is SMNVEV (reference sequence). The CDR3 spells CASSPTGAYNEQFF. For the CDR3, the DNA is TGTGCCAGCAGTCCGACAGGGGCATACAATGAGCAGTTCTTC.

The chain is built from TRBV4-1 and TRBJ2-7; 13 positions agree with TRBD2. V shed 3 bases and J 3 bases; nucleotides not matched to a gene: 8. The CDR3 has 17 amino acids. The germline gives CDR1 MGHRA, CDR2 YSYEKL. CDR3 sequence (DNA): TGCGCCAGCAGCCAGTCGTCCGGACTAGCGGGAGTCTACGAGCAGTACTTC. It yields the protein CASSQSSGLAGVYEQYF.

V is TRBV6-1 and J is TRBJ2-1; 12 bases are a match to TRBD2. With V trimmed by 8 bases and J by 5 bases, 4 bases remained unmatched. CDR3 length: 14 amino acids. The V gene's germline CDR1 is MNHNS and CDR2 SASEGT. CDR3: CASSSGGEHNEQFF. CDR3 nucleotide sequence: TGTGCCAGCTCTAGCGGGGGGGAACACAATGAGCAGTTCTTC.

The chain has TRBV7-8 and TRBJ2-7, with 8 bases fitting TRBD2. Trimming cost V 5 bases and J 5 bases; bases outside gene matches: 8. Germline V gene sequence: CDR1 SGHVS, CDR2 FQNEAQ. This CDR3 spans 14 amino acids. CDR3 loop: CASSHSAGGHEQYF. In DNA, the CDR3 is TGTGCCAGCAGCCATTCGGCGGGGGGCCACGAGCAGTACTTC.

V is TRBV7-2 and J is TRBJ2-1; D may be TRBD2 (7 bases). This CDR3 is built from 13 residues. Germline CDR1 is SGHTA and CDR2 is FQGNSA. Trimming left V 2 bases short and J 7 bases short, with 9 bases between. The CDR3 reads CASSLRGANEQFF. CDR3 nucleotides: TGTGCCAGCAGCTTACGGGGGGCAAATGAGCAGTTCTTC.

The genes are TRBV10-3 and TRBJ1-3, with D hard to call. The V end was cut by 5 bases, the J end by 2 bases, with 13 bases between. CDR3 length: 15 amino acids. Germline CDR1 reads ENHRY; CDR2 reads SYGVKD. This CDR3 reads CAISLSRVAGNTIYF. The CDR3 DNA is TGTGCCATCAGTCTAAGCCGGGTGGCTGGAAACACCATATATTTT.

The CDR3 sequence is CPKSEASVYCEQYF. DNA of the CDR3: TGTCCCAAGAGCGAGGCTAGCGTGTACTGCGAGCAGTACTTC. V and J are TRBV7-6 and TRBJ2-7; D is perhaps TRBD2 (6 bases). There are 14 residues in the CDR3. Looked up from germline, CDR1 is SGHVS and CDR2 is FNYEAQ.

The V gene is TRBV4-1, the J gene TRBJ2-7; D is ambiguous. V was shortened by 0 bases and J by 0 bases, with 9 bases between the two germline ends. Per the germline V gene, CDR1 is MGHRA and CDR2 is YSYEKL. The CDR3 totals 15 residues. The CDR3 sequence: CASSQESRVSYEQYF. In DNA, the CDR3 is TGCGCCAGCAGCCAAGAAAGTCGAGTCTCCTACGAGCAGTACTTC.